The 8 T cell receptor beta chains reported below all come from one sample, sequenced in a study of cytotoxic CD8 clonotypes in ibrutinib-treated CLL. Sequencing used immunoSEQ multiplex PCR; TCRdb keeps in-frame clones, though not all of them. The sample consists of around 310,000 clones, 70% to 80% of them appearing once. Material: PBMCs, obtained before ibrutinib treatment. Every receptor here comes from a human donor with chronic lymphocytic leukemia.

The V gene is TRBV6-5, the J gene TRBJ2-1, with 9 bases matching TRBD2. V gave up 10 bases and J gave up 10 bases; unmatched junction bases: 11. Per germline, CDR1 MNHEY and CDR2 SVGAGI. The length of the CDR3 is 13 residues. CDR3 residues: CATRPSGIMEQFF. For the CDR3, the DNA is TGTGCCACCCGGCCTAGCGGGATAATGGAGCAGTTCTTC.

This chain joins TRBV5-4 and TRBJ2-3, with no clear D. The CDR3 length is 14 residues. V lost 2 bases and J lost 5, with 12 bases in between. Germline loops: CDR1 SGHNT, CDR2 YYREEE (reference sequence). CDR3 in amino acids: CASSLSASRDTQYF. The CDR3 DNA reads TGTGCCAGCAGCTTATCGGCGTCCAGAGATACGCAGTATTTT.

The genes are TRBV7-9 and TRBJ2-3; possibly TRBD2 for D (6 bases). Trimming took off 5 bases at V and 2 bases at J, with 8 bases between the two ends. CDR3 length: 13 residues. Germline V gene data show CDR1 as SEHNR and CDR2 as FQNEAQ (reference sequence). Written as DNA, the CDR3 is TGTGCCAGCAGCCGGGACTTCACAGATACGCAGTATTTT. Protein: CASSRDFTDTQYF.

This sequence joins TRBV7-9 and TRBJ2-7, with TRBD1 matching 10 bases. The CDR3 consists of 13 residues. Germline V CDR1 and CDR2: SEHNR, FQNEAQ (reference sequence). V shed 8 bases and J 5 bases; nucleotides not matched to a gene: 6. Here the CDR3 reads CASGGQGSHEQYF. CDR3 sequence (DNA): TGTGCCAGCGGGGGACAGGGGAGCCACGAGCAGTACTTC.

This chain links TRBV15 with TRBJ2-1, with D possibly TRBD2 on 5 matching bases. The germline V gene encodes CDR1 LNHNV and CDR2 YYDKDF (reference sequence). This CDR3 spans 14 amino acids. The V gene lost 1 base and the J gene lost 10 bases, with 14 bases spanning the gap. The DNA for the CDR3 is TGTGCCACCAGCAGAGTGTCGCTAGCCTACGAGCAGTTCTTC. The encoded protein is CATSRVSLAYEQFF.

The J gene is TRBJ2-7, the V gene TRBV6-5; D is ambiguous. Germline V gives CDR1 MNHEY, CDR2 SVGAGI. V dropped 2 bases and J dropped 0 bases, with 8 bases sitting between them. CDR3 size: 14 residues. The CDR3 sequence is CASSYSRISYEQYF. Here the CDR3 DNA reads TGTGCCAGCAGTTACAGTCGGATCTCCTACGAGCAGTACTTC.

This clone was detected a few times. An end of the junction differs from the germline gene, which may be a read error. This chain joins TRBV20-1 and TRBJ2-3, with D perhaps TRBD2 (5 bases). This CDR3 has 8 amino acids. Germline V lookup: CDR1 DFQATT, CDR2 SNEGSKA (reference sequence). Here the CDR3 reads CSARVGVF. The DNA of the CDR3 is TGCAGTGCTAGAGTCGGGGTGTTT.

The CDR3 loop reads CASSKDRFGQPQHF. Here the CDR3 DNA reads TGTGCCAGTAGTAAAGACAGATTCGGGCAGCCCCAGCATTTT. The chain is built from TRBV19 and TRBJ1-5, with a weak D call TRBD1 (5 bases). The CDR3 runs to 14 residues. V lost 4 bases, J lost 7 bases, and 14 bases lay in between. CDR1 is LNHDA and CDR2 is SQIVND in the germline V gene (reference sequence).